This TCR beta chain appears in the sequencing data of a study of monozygotic twins with cystic fibrosis (dated by TCRdb to the early 2020s). Notes on the research overall: Barcoded libraries were prepared with around 15 PCR cycles from approximately 2.8 micrograms of fragmented DNA. The study compared TCR beta repertoires within and between 16 monozygotic twin pairs with cystic fibrosis to assess genetic influence on V and J gene usage. The cohort comprised ten female and six male twin pairs aged about 2.0 to 40 years, median around 9 years, mostly children and adolescents. On the day blood was drawn, the twins' weight-for-height and FEVPerc (FEV1 disease centile) were ranked against those of the roughly 970 cohort participants. Data for three of the twin pairs had already been reported earlier in a different context.

Broader findings and caveats from the paper: The cohort was small, and the number of shared CDR3s showed no association with age, concordance or disease severity. Sharing of nucleotide-identical clonotypes was significantly greater within monozygotic CF twin pairs than between unrelated CF individuals (P = 0.000026, Mann-Whitney). Simpson clonality was generally low (median about 0.0095), suggesting a naive-dominated repertoire, with higher clonality in the most severely affected patients. In 13 of 16 pairs, V gene usage most closely resembled the co-twin's, and the same held for J usage in 8 of 16 pairs, a pattern suggesting genetic constraints.

Following the manufacturer's instructions, TCR beta CDR3 regions were amplified by multiplex PCR with the immunoSEQ immune profiling system. Sequencing was performed on an Illumina NextSeq system. The study's processing was this. Sequence data were processed on the immunoSEQ Analyzer platform, and clonality was calculated as the square root of Simpson's index of productive rearrangements. Similarity in V and J usage was quantified by Jensen-Shannon distance, and CDR3 generation probabilities were calculated with OLGA. Shared CDR3 sequences were searched in the immuneACCESS database (August 2020) and in VDJdb (December 2020). This immuneACCESS table, as held by TCRdb, lists in-frame sequences with V and J called but not all clones. Of the missing ones, under half trace to an unresolved V gene in checked studies; the others have no known cause. That table furnishes V, J and clone size, whereas the DNA furnished D and trimming. For this sample there are 30,000 to 45,000 clones; 84% appear just once. Jointly, the top ten make up approximately 1.8% of the sample.

The twin pairs came from the European Cystic Fibrosis Twin and Sibling Study Cohort, a cohort that recruited patients from over 150 CF clinics across 14 European countries. Zygosity and CFTR genotype were verified in-house, with zygosity tested by multiplex PCR of nine short tandem repeat loci. Peripheral blood was sampled from each twin, and clinical parameters were recorded on the day of blood sampling. Phenol/chloroform extraction was used to isolate genomic DNA from peripheral blood cells, and the DNA was then kept in TE buffer at 4 degrees C. Trimming accounts for 2 bases at V and 6 bases at J, while the number of junction bases matched to no gene is 2. Its CDR3 holds 14 amino acids, cysteine through phenylalanine. Kept here is only the CDR3 DNA, which spans 42 bases and is read in frame from base 1. In the germline V gene, CDR1 corresponds to SNHLY and CDR2 to FYNNEI. In this sample, this clone turned up once. Its antigen is currently not known. No much larger clone exists at a distance of one base, and base qualities are not known.

Sequences were obtained from blood. The sequence is built from TRBV2 and TRBJ2-4; 9 of the junction bases match TRBD2. This receptor was obtained from a girl aged 2-10 years with cystic fibrosis. The DNA sequence is as follows: TGTGCCAGCAGTGAACCTAGCGGGGTAAACATTCAGTACTTC. The encoded protein is CASSEPSGVNIQYF. The reference TRBV2 and TRBJ2-4 proteins fill in what lies around the CDR3, so the full variable domain reads EPEVTQTPSHQVTQMGQEVILRCVPISNHLYFYWYRQILGQKVEFLVSFYNNEISEKSEIFDDQFSVERPDGSNFTLKIRSTKLEDSAMYFCASSEPSGVNIQYFGAGTRLSVL.